A selection of T cell receptor beta chains follows, all from one sample in a study of cytomegalovirus exposure and HLA in healthy donors. The protocol was immunoSEQ multiplex PCR, while the TCRdb copy is restricted to in-frame clones and leaves out a portion. This sample's table has 55,000 to 65,000 clones. Material for sequencing was PBMCs. Receptors were obtained from a woman aged 18 to 35 in good health and CMV-seronegative. CDR3s include the opening cysteine and the closing phenylalanine or tryptophan. The order of the fields is CDR3 length, V gene, J gene, D gene, CDR3 DNA, CDR3 protein. D genes are given only for firm matches.

length: 12; V: TRBV29-1; J: TRBJ2-1; D: TRBD2; DNA: TGCAGCGTTGATGCGGGAGGAGATGAGCAGTTCTTC; CDR3: CSVDAGGDEQFF
length: 19; V: TRBV15; J: TRBJ1-2; D: TRBD1; DNA: TGTGCCACCAGCAGAGATTACGTCAGCGTCGACAGGGGGCATCGTGGCTACACCTTC; CDR3: CATSRDYVSVDRGHRGYTF
length: 17; V: TRBV7-2; J: TRBJ1-2; D: TRBD1; DNA: TGTGCCAGCAGGTCTCCCCGGGACGGGACAGGGGATGGCGGCTACACCTTC; CDR3: CASRSPRDGTGDGGYTF
length: 15; V: TRBV18; J: TRBJ2-3; D: TRBD1; DNA: TGTGCCAGCTCACCTACTTTGGGACAGACAGATACGCAGTATTTT; CDR3: CASSPTLGQTDTQYF
length: 14; V: TRBV13; J: TRBJ1-2; D: TRBD1; DNA: TGTGCCAGCAGCGCCGGGACAGGGGGTAATGGCTACACCTTC; CDR3: CASSAGTGGNGYTF
length: 14; V: TRBV2; J: TRBJ1-4; D: -; DNA: TGTGCCAGCAGGGAGCAGGGGTTAAATGAAAAACTGTTTTTT; CDR3: CASREQGLNEKLFF
length: 15; V: TRBV18; J: TRBJ1-5; D: -; DNA: TGTGCCAGCTCACCGGGGGGGTTTGGCAATCAGCCCCAGCATTTT; CDR3: CASSPGGFGNQPQHF
length: 14; V: TRBV6-1; J: TRBJ2-3; D: -; DNA: TGTGCCAGCATTGGTTTCGGGAGCACAGATACGCAGTATTTT; CDR3: CASIGFGSTDTQYF
length: 17; V: TRBV5-4; J: TRBJ1-2; D: -; DNA: TGTGCCAGCAGCTTGTGGGGGGGCGGGGAGAAAAACTATGGCTACACCTTC; CDR3: CASSLWGGGEKNYGYTF
length: 17; V: TRBV5-1; J: TRBJ2-7; D: TRBD2; DNA: TGCGCCAGCAGCTTGCTAATGACTAGCGGTAAAACCTACGAGCAGTACTTC; CDR3: CASSLLMTSGKTYEQYF
length: 17; V: TRBV5-4; J: TRBJ2-7; D: TRBD1; DNA: TGTGCCAGCAGCCGGACAGGGTCCGGCGACCAATCCTACGAGCAGTACTTC; CDR3: CASSRTGSGDQSYEQYF
length: 16; V: TRBV9; J: TRBJ2-3; D: TRBD2; DNA: TGTGCCAGCAGCGGGGGAGCGGGGGCCAGCACAGATACGCAGTATTTT; CDR3: CASSGGAGASTDTQYF
length: 12; V: TRBV6-1; J: TRBJ1-2; D: -; DNA: TGTGCCACCATGGACAGTCCCTATGGCTACACCTTC; CDR3: CATMDSPYGYTF